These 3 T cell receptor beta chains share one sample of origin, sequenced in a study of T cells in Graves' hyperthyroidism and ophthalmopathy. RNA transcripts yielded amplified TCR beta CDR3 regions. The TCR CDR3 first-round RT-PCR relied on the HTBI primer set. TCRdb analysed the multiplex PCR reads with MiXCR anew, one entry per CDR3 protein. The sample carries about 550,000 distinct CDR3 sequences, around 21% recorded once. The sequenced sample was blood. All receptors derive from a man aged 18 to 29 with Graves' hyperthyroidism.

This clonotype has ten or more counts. CDR3 nucleotides: TGTGCCAGCGTCCGGGACGCTCTGAACACTGAAGCTTTCTTT. This translates into CASVRDALNTEAFF. The V call is TRBV6-1, the J call TRBJ1-1, with a tentative D call TRBD1 (5 bases). The CDR3 has 14 amino acids. V was shortened by 8 bases and J by 0 bases, with 13 bases between the two germline ends. Germline V lookup: CDR1 MNHNS, CDR2 SASEGT.

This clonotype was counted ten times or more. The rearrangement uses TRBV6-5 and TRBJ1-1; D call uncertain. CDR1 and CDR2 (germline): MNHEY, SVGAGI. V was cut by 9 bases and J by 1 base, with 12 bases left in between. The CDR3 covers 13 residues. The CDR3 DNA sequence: TGTGCCAGTCAGAGGTTGGGGAACACTGAAGCTTTCTTT. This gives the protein CASQRLGNTEAFF.

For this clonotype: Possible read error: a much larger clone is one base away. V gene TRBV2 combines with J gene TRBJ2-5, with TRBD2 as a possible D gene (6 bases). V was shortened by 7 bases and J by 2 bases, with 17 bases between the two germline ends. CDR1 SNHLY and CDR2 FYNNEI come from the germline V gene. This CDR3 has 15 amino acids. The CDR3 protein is CASTEGSGLQETQYF. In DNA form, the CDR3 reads TGTGCCAGCACGGAGGGATCCGGATTACAAGAGACCCAGTACTTC.